This T cell receptor (beta chain) was sequenced in a study of post-analysis software for immune sequencing data. Study overall: There were relapsing-remitting, secondary progressive and progressive-relapsing multiple sclerosis among the disease courses included.

The V end lost 7 bases, the J end lost 7 bases, and 11 bases lay between the germline ends. CDR1 is MNHNY and CDR2 is SVGAGI in the germline V gene (reference sequence). This CDR3 region has 12 residues. For this clonotype: Antigen unknown.

Study-wide findings and caveats: By F measure, samples from a shared preparation batch strongly co-clustered. Normalized Chao1 diversity in multiple sclerosis patients fell significantly below that of controls. Controls had lower frequencies than patients of 4 or 5 TRBV segments, which included TRBV5-6, TRBV5-1 and TRBV20-1.

Prepared libraries of TCR beta cDNA carried unique molecular identifiers. Roughly 470,000 cDNA molecules came from about 1 to 10 million T cells. One entry per CDR3 protein results from TCRdb running MiXCR on the PCR reads. The sample carries about 770,000 distinct CDR3 sequences, 46% recorded once. This sequence was found in a girl under 18 with multiple sclerosis. The V gene is TRBV6-6, the J gene TRBJ2-4; D unresolved. The sequencing input was blood. CDR3 loop: CASNPGPNIQYF. CDR3 bases: TGTGCCAGCAATCCAGGTCCGAACATTCAGTACTTC.